This T cell receptor beta chain was identified in a study of blood T cell repertoires in COVID-19. In the study overall: Researchers got acute and convalescent COVID-19 samples from the United States, Italy and Spain.

This CDR3 has 14 amino acids. The V and J ends lost 4 bases and 3 bases respectively, with 10 bases between them. CDR1 is LNHNV, CDR2 YYDKDF, per germline (reference sequence). The participants were between roughly 18 and 100 years old and came from about two dozen US areas. Cohort placement rested on clinical history that participants reported themselves. Data came from immunoSEQ multiplex PCR; TCRdb stores just in-frame clones and leaves some out. The table includes hundreds of thousands of clones, 85% detected once. Sequencing was carried out using PBMCs or T cells enriched from blood (not recorded which). The receptor was derived from a woman in her 30s who had been exposed to COVID-19. The chain joins TRBV15 to TRBJ1-5; TRBD1 might be the D (6 bases). CDR3 nucleotide sequence: TGTGCCACCAGCACCAGACAGGCCAATCAGCCCCAGCATTTT. As protein: CATSTRQANQPQHF. Full variable domain (remainder filled in from reference TRBV15 and TRBJ1-5): DAMVIQNPRYQVTQFGKPVTLSCSQTLNHNVMYWYQQKSSQAPKLLFHYYDKDFNNEADTPDNFQSRRPNTSFCFLDIRSPGLGDTAMYLCATSTRQANQPQHFGDGTRLSIL.